The sequence of this T cell receptor beta chain was determined in a study of shared clonotypes between healthy human individuals. This clone occurred a few times. This CDR3 has 15 amino acids. Germline V CDR1 and CDR2: MNHNY, SVGAGI (reference sequence). Trimming stripped 2 bases from V and 3 bases from J, with 11 bases between. Some clones are missing from TCRdb's copy, which holds only in-frame ones; the method was immunoSEQ multiplex PCR. The sample lists about 2.4 million clones; around 90% were seen once. The sequence was collected from a man between 18 and 29 years old in good health. This chain joins TRBV6-6 and TRBJ1-5, with D hard to call. Sequencing input: naive CD4+ T cells sorted from blood. Subset specified: CD45RA+ positively selected. CDR3 DNA sequence: TGTGCCAGCAGTTACGAAGACCATCTCAATCAGCCCCAGCATTTT. It codes for CASSYEDHLNQPQHF.